Below, 14 T cell receptor beta chains from the same sample are listed, as sequenced in a study of T cell responses to AZD1222 COVID-19 vaccine. Produced via immunoSEQ multiplex PCR; TCRdb's table is partial and in-frame only. The profile covers roughly 200,000 clones, with about 92% appearing a single time and around 1% taken by the ten largest. This material consisted of peripheral blood, taken on day 0 of MenACWY control vaccination. The origin of the receptors is an adult in good health.

V usage is TRBV3-1 (or the pseudogene TRBV3-2) and J usage is TRBJ1-2; D uncertain. Trimming shortened V by 0 bases and J by 8 bases, and 16 bases separated the two germline ends. CDR1 LGHDT and CDR2 YNNKEL come from the germline V gene (reference sequence). This CDR3 region has 15 residues. This chain's CDR3 is CASSQDAQIGGGYTF. Here the CDR3 DNA reads TGTGCCAGCAGCCAAGATGCACAGATCGGAGGGGGCTACACCTTC.

V is TRBV7-8 and J is TRBJ2-3; D might be TRBD2 (6 bases). This CDR3 has 14 amino acids. Trimming cost V 5 bases and J 1 base, with 10 bases left between them. Germline V gives CDR1 SGHVS, CDR2 FQNEAQ. CDR3 loop: CASSPWGGTDTQYF. The CDR3 DNA reads TGTGCCAGCAGCCCGTGGGGGGGCACAGATACGCAGTATTTT.

J is TRBJ1-1 and V is TRBV4-1, with 7 bases identical to TRBD1. Germline CDR1 reads MGHRA; CDR2 reads YSYEKL. The length of the CDR3 is 15 residues. V trimming: 4 bases; J trimming: 4 bases; junction bases outside the gene matches: 9. CDR3 sequence: CASSLDRVGVTEAFF. The CDR3, as DNA: TGCGCCAGCAGCCTTGACAGGGTAGGAGTCACTGAAGCTTTCTTT.

The J gene is TRBJ1-2, the V gene TRBV4-2, with 7 bases aligning to TRBD1. CDR1 LGHNA and CDR2 YNFKEQ come from the germline V gene. The V gene end was trimmed by 0 bases and the J gene end by 8 bases; junction bases not matched to a gene: 12. The CDR3 is made up of 16 amino acids. In DNA form, the CDR3 reads TGTGCCAGCAGCCAAGATTGGGGAACAGGGGCGGAGGGCTACACCTTC. This translates into CASSQDWGTGAEGYTF.

The chain is built from TRBV23-1 and TRBJ1-6; D gene uncertain. TRBV23-1 carries the ORF label, with uncertain function. The V end was cut by 4 bases, the J end by 2 bases, with 12 bases between. The CDR3 has 16 residues. CDR3 coding DNA: TGCGCCAGCAGTCCCTCCGTCAGGACCTATAATTCACCCCTCCACTTT. This gives the protein CASSPSVRTYNSPLHF.

V and J are TRBV4-3 and TRBJ1-1; 10 positions match TRBD1. The CDR3 has 18 amino acids. The germline V gene has CDR1 LGHNA and CDR2 YSLEER. Trimming took 0 bases from V and 5 from J; bases not matched to a gene: 12. The CDR3 reads CASSQDSGTGAYGTEAFF. The CDR3 DNA follows: TGCGCCAGCAGCCAAGATTCCGGGACAGGGGCTTACGGGACTGAAGCTTTCTTT.

The V call is TRBV30, the J call TRBJ2-7, with D maybe TRBD1 (5 bases). V lost 2 bases and J lost 3, with 14 bases in between. The length of the CDR3 is 14 residues. Germline V lookup: CDR1 GTSNPN, CDR2 SVGIG (reference sequence). The CDR3 bases are TGTGCCTGGAGTCGGGCAGGGTGGGACTACGAGCAGTACTTC. This codes for CAWSRAGWDYEQYF.

This clone was seen just once. The CDR3 spells CASSQAPRHTEAFF. CDR3 sequence (DNA): TGTGCCAGCAGCCAAGCCCCCCGACACACTGAAGCTTTCTTT. V and J are TRBV3-1 (or the pseudogene TRBV3-2) and TRBJ1-1; D not resolved. V was pared by 1 base and J by 3 bases, with 9 bases between. The CDR3 contains 14 residues. Germline loops: CDR1 LGHDT, CDR2 YNNKEL (reference sequence).

This chain connects TRBV5-5 to TRBJ2-1; 8 bases fit TRBD1. V shed 0 bases, J shed 4 bases, and the junction held 3 bases outside the gene matches. This CDR3 has 15 residues. In germline, CDR1 is SGHKS, CDR2 YYEKEE (reference sequence). The CDR3 protein is CASSLEGQEYNEQFF. For the CDR3, the DNA is TGTGCCAGCAGCTTGGAGGGACAGGAATACAATGAGCAGTTCTTC.

This chain joins TRBV5-4 and TRBJ2-2, with 8 bases identical to TRBD1. V dropped 4 bases and J dropped 6; count of bases not matched to a gene: 8. Germline V gene data show CDR1 as SGHNT and CDR2 as YYREEE (reference sequence). The CDR3 spans 15 residues. CDR3 sequence: CASSEDRGWSGELFF. In DNA form, the CDR3 reads TGTGCCAGCAGCGAAGACAGGGGTTGGTCCGGGGAGCTGTTTTTT.

The chain has TRBV28 and TRBJ2-3; D might be TRBD1 (5 bases). This CDR3 has 15 amino acids. Germline V gene lookup returns CDR1 MDHEN and CDR2 SYDVKM. V lost 4 bases to trimming and J lost 0 bases, with 11 bases between them. CDR3 residues: CASSSDSVSTDTQYF. The CDR3 nucleotides are TGTGCCAGCAGTTCCGACAGCGTTAGCACAGATACGCAGTATTTT.

The genes are TRBV21-1 and TRBJ1-4; the table's D call, TRBD1, was not checked against the DNA. TRBV21-1 is a listed pseudogene. CDR3 length equals 16 residues. CDR3 amino acids: CASNLNRGRANEKLFF. CDR3 in DNA: TGTGCCAGCAACCTTAACAGGGGGCGGGCTAATGAAAAACTGTTTTTT.

A single count supports this clone. The rearrangement joins TRBV6-5 to TRBJ2-1; maybe TRBD2 (6 bases). V lost 6 bases and J lost 9, with 12 bases in between. The CDR3 loop spans 12 amino acids. In germline, CDR1 is MNHEY, CDR2 SVGAGI. The CDR3 DNA sequence: TGTGCCAGCAGCCGACTAGGCCGTGAGCAGTTCTTC. It specifies CASSRLGREQFF.

The CDR3 reads CASSILGRGTGELFF. The CDR3 DNA sequence: TGTGCCAGTAGTATTTTAGGGAGGGGGACCGGGGAGCTGTTTTTT. The gene calls are TRBV19 and TRBJ2-2, with D perhaps TRBD2 (7 bases). This CDR3 has 15 amino acids. The V and J ends lost 3 bases and 5 bases respectively, with 13 bases between them. Germline assignment: CDR1 LNHDA and CDR2 SQIVND (reference sequence).